This T cell receptor (beta chain) originates from a study of human T cells and chemical hapten exposure. This clonotype was counted between two and nine times. TCRdb fed the RACE reads into MiXCR, producing one record per CDR3 protein. The repertoire has about 360,000 distinct CDR3 sequences, approximately 6.3% of them found once; the top ten carry 8.4%. The time point is: patch test 1, 2 weeks after DPC sensitization. Documented treatment: therapeutic diphenylcyclopropenone sensitization with weekly scalp DPC. J lost 3 bases, V lost 1 base, and 5 bases had no gene match. The CDR3 loop spans 17 amino acids. The germline CDR1 and CDR2 sequences are LGHNA and YSLEER.

The receptor comes from a young woman with alopecia areata. Some clones in this sample may be carry-over from other donors' samples. The sequenced sample was whole blood, obtained in connection with sensitization to the hapten diphenylcyclopropenone (DPC). The chain couples TRBV4-3 to TRBJ2-3; 12 positions agree with TRBD2. CDR3: CASSQVLTSGGTDTQYF. The DNA for the CDR3 is TGCGCCAGCAGCCAAGTATTGACTAGCGGGGGAACAGATACGCAGTATTTT.